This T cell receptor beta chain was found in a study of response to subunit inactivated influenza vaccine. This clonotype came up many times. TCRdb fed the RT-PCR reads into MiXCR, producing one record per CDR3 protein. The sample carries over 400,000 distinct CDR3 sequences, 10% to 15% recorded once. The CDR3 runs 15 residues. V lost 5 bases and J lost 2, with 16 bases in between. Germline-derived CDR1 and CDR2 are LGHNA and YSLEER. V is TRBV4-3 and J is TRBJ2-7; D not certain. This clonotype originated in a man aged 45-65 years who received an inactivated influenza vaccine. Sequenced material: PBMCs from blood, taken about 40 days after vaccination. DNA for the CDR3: TGCGCCAGCAGCGCCGCCTACGGAGCTACCTACGAGCAGTACTTC. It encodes CASSAAYGATYEQYF.